These 21 T cell receptor beta chains were sequenced from one sample in a study of blood T cell repertoires in COVID-19. TCRdb keeps only in-frame clones here, not all; method: immunoSEQ multiplex PCR. Of about 20,000 clones listed, 70% to 90% are singletons. The source material was peripheral blood. The receptors stem from a human donor in a cohort sampled during active COVID-19.

The V gene is TRBV28, the J gene TRBJ1-6; weak D call: TRBD1 (5 bases). CDR1 MDHEN and CDR2 SYDVKM come from the germline V gene. Trimming took off 2 bases at V and 14 bases at J, with 13 bases between the two ends. The CDR3 is made up of 13 amino acids. CDR3 protein: CASSLPGVETLHF. The CDR3 DNA reads TGTGCCAGCAGTTTACCGGGGGTCGAAACCCTCCACTTT.

The V call is TRBV6-6, the J call TRBJ1-5; D ambiguous. The germline V and J ends were trimmed by 0 bases and 9 bases, with 6 bases remaining between them. The germline CDR1 and CDR2 sequences are MNHNY and SVGAGI (reference sequence). There are 12 residues in the CDR3. CDR3 amino acids: CASSYSEGPQHF. CDR3 DNA sequence: TGTGCCAGCAGTTACTCGGAGGGGCCCCAGCATTTT.

This clone was detected a few times. The V and J genes are TRBV19 and TRBJ1-5; D is undetermined. The ends were cut back, 3 bases at V and 5 bases at J, with 11 bases in the middle. This CDR3 spans 14 amino acids. CDR1 is LNHDA and CDR2 is SQIVND in the germline V gene (reference sequence). CDR3 residues: CASSMGDLYQPQHF. CDR3 in DNA: TGTGCCAGTAGTATGGGCGACCTTTATCAGCCCCAGCATTTT. The full variable domain, in which reference TRBV19 and TRBJ1-5 provide the parts outside the CDR3, is DGGITQSPKYLFRKEGQNVTLSCEQNLNHDAMYWYRQDPGQGLRLIYYSQIVNDFQKGDIAEGYSVSREKKESFPLTVTSAQKNPTAFYLCASSMGDLYQPQHFGDGTRLSIL.

This clone was seen only once. The chain carries TRBV28 and TRBJ2-7, with 12 bases fitting TRBD2. The CDR3 length is 18 residues. The germline V gene has CDR1 MDHEN and CDR2 SYDVKM. J was trimmed by 5 bases and V by 4 bases; bases with no gene match: 15. This CDR3 is CASSSIISLAGGTNEQYF. The CDR3 DNA follows: TGTGCCAGCAGTTCCATTATCTCACTAGCGGGAGGAACAAACGAGCAGTACTTC.

This clone was seen once. The chain uses TRBV7-2 and TRBJ1-1; a possible D gene is TRBD1 (5 bases). Germline V lookup: CDR1 SGHTA, CDR2 FQGNSA. The CDR3 is 16 amino acids. V was shortened by 1 base and J by 0 bases, with 12 bases between the two germline ends. The CDR3 spells CASSLGFWGVNTEAFF. The CDR3 nucleotides are TGTGCCAGCAGCTTAGGGTTTTGGGGGGTGAACACTGAAGCTTTCTTT.

This clone showed up just once. This sequence joins TRBV15 and TRBJ1-5; perhaps TRBD1 as D (6 bases). This CDR3 contains 16 residues. V was clipped by 4 bases and J by 2 bases, with 15 bases between them. Germline V lookup: CDR1 LNHNV, CDR2 YYDKDF (reference sequence). The CDR3 sequence is CATSTGGGSGNQPQHF. CDR3 in DNA: TGTGCCACCAGCACGGGGGGCGGGTCGGGCAATCAGCCCCAGCATTTT.

The J gene is TRBJ1-1, the V gene TRBV29-1, with 10 bases fitting TRBD1. The CDR3 length is 12 residues. The germline gives CDR1 SQVTM, CDR2 ANQGSEA. The ends lost 7 bases at V and 5 bases at J; junction bases unmatched: 4. The DNA of the CDR3 is TGCAGCGCCGGGACAGGGGAAACTGAAGCTTTCTTT. Residues: CSAGTGETEAFF.

This clone was recorded only once. This chain connects TRBV7-3 to TRBJ2-1; the D is unclear. The CDR3 runs 13 residues. The V gene's germline CDR1 is SGHTA and CDR2 FQGTGA. Trimming took off 1 base at V and 10 bases at J, with 11 bases between the two ends. The CDR3 nucleotides read TGTGCCAGCAGCTTAATTAGGTCCAGGGAGCAGTTCTTC. Its protein product is CASSLIRSREQFF.

This sequence joins TRBV2 and TRBJ2-7; the D gene is possibly TRBD1 (5 bases). From germline, CDR1 is SNHLY and CDR2 FYNNEI. The V end was cut by 3 bases, the J end by 7 bases, with 13 bases between. This CDR3 is 13 amino acids long. The DNA for the CDR3 is TGTGCCAGCAGTGAGGATCAGGGCCGAGAGCAGTACTTC. This sequence encodes CASSEDQGREQYF.

The V call is TRBV27, the J call TRBJ1-4, with a tentative D call TRBD1 (5 bases). The V end was cut by 6 bases, the J end by 7 bases, with 15 bases between. The V gene's germline CDR1 is MNHEY and CDR2 SMNVEV (reference sequence). The CDR3 runs to 14 residues. Written as DNA, the CDR3 is TGTGCCAGCAGCTGGGACTCAGTGGGTGAAAAACTGTTTTTT. Translated, it gives CASSWDSVGEKLFF.

This clone occurred once. The chain couples TRBV14 to TRBJ2-7; 8 bases match TRBD1. The trim removed 6 bases at V and 2 bases at J, leaving 9 bases unmatched. Germline V gives CDR1 SGHDN, CDR2 FVKESK. CDR3 size: 15 residues. The CDR3 region has the DNA TGTGCCAGCAGTTTTTCGACAGGGGCAACCTACGAGCAGTACTTC. Protein sequence: CASSFSTGATYEQYF. Together with reference TRBV14 and TRBJ2-7, the CDR3 gives the full variable domain: EAGVTQFPSHSVIEKGQTVTLRCDPISGHDNLYWYRRVMGKEIKFLLHFVKESKQDESGMPNNRFLAERTGGTYSTLKVQPAELEDSGVYFCASSFSTGATYEQYFGPGTRLTVT.

With regard to this clone: Other DNA variants within this sample encode the same CDR3. The rearrangement joins TRBV6-5 to TRBJ1-1; 10 bases agree with TRBD1. Germline CDR1 is MNHEY and CDR2 is SVGAGI. CDR3 length: 13 amino acids. V was clipped by 5 bases and J by 8 bases; unmatched bases: 5. CDR3 in amino acids: CASSRDRGTEAFF. The CDR3 DNA follows: TGTGCCAGCAGTCGGGACAGGGGAACGGAAGCTTTCTTT.

The chain recombines TRBV29-1 with TRBJ2-7, with D tentatively TRBD2 (5 bases). Between the trimmed V and J ends, which lost 5 bases and 4 bases, there was a span of 18 bases. The CDR3 consists of 14 residues. The germline V gene has CDR1 SQVTM and CDR2 ANQGSEA. Written as DNA, the CDR3 is TGCAGCGTTCTAGCAGCCAAAAGATCTTACGAGCAGTACTTC. Translating gives CSVLAAKRSYEQYF.

V is TRBV7-3 and J is TRBJ2-2, with 10 bases that match TRBD2. Germline V gene lookup returns CDR1 SGHTA and CDR2 FQGTGA. The trim removed 5 bases at V and 6 bases at J, leaving 3 bases unmatched. The CDR3 is 14 residues long. The CDR3 is CASSLLAGAGELFF. For the CDR3, the DNA is TGTGCCAGCAGCCTCCTAGCGGGAGCCGGGGAGCTGTTTTTT.

The V call is TRBV7-2, the J call TRBJ1-1, with 8 positions matching TRBD1. Losses at the gene ends were 5 bases for V and 3 bases for J; bases not matched to a gene: 2. This CDR3 region has 13 residues. Germline CDR1 SGHTA, CDR2 FQGNSA. This chain's CDR3 is CASSRQGYTEAFF. The DNA of the CDR3 is TGTGCCAGCAGCAGACAGGGGTACACTGAAGCTTTCTTT. Variable domain in full (rest from reference TRBV7-2 and TRBJ1-1): GAGVSQSPSNKVTEKGKDVELRCDPISGHTALYWYRQSLGQGLEFLIYFQGNSAPDKSGLPSDRFSAERTGGSVSTLTIQRTQQEDSAVYLCASSRQGYTEAFFGQGTRLTVV.

V usage is TRBV11-2 and J usage is TRBJ1-3, with D maybe TRBD1 (5 bases). The length of the CDR3 is 14 residues. Trimming removed 5 bases from V and 10 bases from J, with 18 bases in between. Germline V gives CDR1 SGHAT, CDR2 FQNNGV. Here the CDR3 DNA reads TGTGCCAGCAGCCCGGGGGGGATGCCGCGTACCATATATTTT. Protein sequence: CASSPGGMPRTIYF.

The gene calls are TRBV29-1 and TRBJ1-1; TRBD1 is a possible D gene (5 bases). This CDR3 is 14 amino acids long. Trimming took off 4 bases at V and 3 bases at J, with 15 bases between the two ends. Germline values: CDR1 SQVTM, CDR2 ANQGSEA. The CDR3, as DNA: TGCAGCGTTGTTGGCGGGGCTACGGACACTGAAGCTTTCTTT. It yields the protein CSVVGGATDTEAFF. Full variable domain (outside the CDR3, taken from reference TRBV29-1 and TRBJ1-1): SAVISQKPSRDICQRGTSLTIQCQVDSQVTMMFWYRQQPGQSLTLIATANQGSEATYESGFVIDKFPISRPNLTFSTLTVSNMSPEDSSIYLCSVVGGATDTEAFFGQGTRLTVV.

The V and J genes are TRBV28 and TRBJ2-2; 7 bases map to TRBD1. With V trimmed by 9 bases and J by 4 bases, 8 bases remained unmatched. Germline V gene data show CDR1 as MDHEN and CDR2 as SYDVKM. This CDR3 has 14 amino acids. Here the CDR3 DNA reads TGTGCCAGTACGGGACAGTCGTTCACCGGGGAGCTGTTTTTT. Protein: CASTGQSFTGELFF.

The rearrangement uses TRBV29-1 and TRBJ2-5; TRBD1 might be the D (6 bases). The CDR3 totals 13 residues. Germline loops: CDR1 SQVTM, CDR2 ANQGSEA. The V and J ends lost 3 bases and 5 bases respectively, with 13 bases between them. The CDR3 nucleotides read TGCAGCGTTGAGGCGGCAGGGGTTGAGACCCAGTACTTC. It yields the protein CSVEAAGVETQYF.

This clone showed up just once. This rearrangement joins TRBV28 to TRBJ2-5; 8 bases are a match to TRBD2. CDR1 is MDHEN and CDR2 is SYDVKM in the germline V gene. Trimming at V came to 2 bases and at J to 2 bases, leaving 10 bases not matched to a gene. This CDR3 region has 17 residues. CDR3 protein: CASSLGLPAGAQETQYF. The CDR3 region has the DNA TGTGCCAGCAGTTTAGGTCTACCAGCGGGAGCGCAAGAGACCCAGTACTTC.

This chain joins TRBV7-9 and TRBJ2-7; D not certain. The V end was cut by 5 bases, the J end by 0 bases, with 8 bases between. The CDR3 covers 13 residues. The germline V gene encodes CDR1 SEHNR and CDR2 FQNEAQ (reference sequence). CDR3 in DNA: TGTGCCAGCAGCCGAGACAACTCCTACGAGCAGTACTTC. This translates into CASSRDNSYEQYF.